This T cell receptor beta chain was retrieved from a study of cytomegalovirus exposure and HLA in healthy donors. The study's findings and limits: Most sequenced TCRs were rare (though some public TCRs occurred in many donors). TCR beta V segments were, for the most part, productive about 90% or about 30% of the time in an earlier analysis.

This PCR relied on a set of 60 Vbeta primers and 13 Jbeta primers. Source study methods: A follow-up analysis tallied 70 million to 80 million unique TCR beta chains, some 11 million shared. Sequencing used immunoSEQ multiplex PCR; TCRdb keeps in-frame clones, though not all of them. For V, J and clone size, that table is used; D and trimming come from the DNA. The sample lists 140,000 or so clones, approximately 79% occurring once. The donors were healthy bone marrow donors. The CDR3 contains 16 residues. V trimming: 1 base; J trimming: 2 bases; junction bases outside the gene matches: 0. CDR1 is SGHTA, CDR2 FQGNSA, per germline. Notes on this clone: The antigen remains undetermined.

The chain joins TRBV7-2 to TRBJ2-7, with 15 bases matching TRBD2. The sequence was collected from a man younger than 35 in good health and CMV-seropositive. The sample consisted of PBMCs. CDR3 coding DNA: TGTGCCAGCAGCTTAGGGACTAGCGGGAGGGCCTACGAGCAGTACTTC. Protein product: CASSLGTSGRAYEQYF.